The rows below give T cell receptor beta chains drawn from one sample of a study of CD8 T cells in ankylosing spondylitis. Each CDR3 protein gets one entry after TCRdb re-called the 5' RACE reads with MiXCR. The sample holds roughly 230,000 distinct CDR3 sequences, around 8% seen once. Input material: blood, either unsorted or a sorted T cell fraction (not recorded which). The receptor source for this set is a female donor with ankylosing spondylitis or in good health (not recorded which). CDR3s include the opening cysteine and the closing phenylalanine or tryptophan. The order of the fields is J gene, D gene, clone size, V gene, CDR3 protein, CDR3 DNA. The D gene is left open where the match is weak. Size values are once, few and many counts, or a class for expanded clones, and some rows have none.

TRBJ1-3 | - | many | TRBV6-1 | CASRMVGRALSGNTIYF | TGTGCCAGCAGGATGGTCGGTCGGGCTCTCTCTGGAAACACCATATATTTT
TRBJ1-2 | TRBD1 | many | TRBV7-8 | CASSPWTGPNYGYTF | TGTGCCAGCAGCCCGTGGACAGGGCCCAACTATGGCTACACCTTC
TRBJ1-2 | - | many | TRBV3-1 | CASSQDSQGYGYTF | TGTGCCAGCAGCCAAGATAGCCAGGGTTATGGCTACACCTTC
TRBJ2-1 | - | few | TRBV7-9 | CASSLTGSFGGDEQFF | TGTGCCAGCAGCTTAACAGGGTCCTTCGGTGGTGATGAGCAGTTCTTC
TRBJ2-5 | TRBD2 | - | TRBV7-9 | CASSLWRGKQETQYF | TGTGCCAGCAGCTTATGGCGGGGGAAACAAGAGACCCAGTACTTC
TRBJ1-5 | - | many | TRBV10-3 | CAIGRQPQHF | TGTGCCATCGGACGTCAGCCCCAGCATTTT
TRBJ2-1 | - | many | TRBV2 | CASRWINNEQFF | TGTGCCAGCAGGTGGATCAACAATGAGCAGTTCTTC
TRBJ2-1 | TRBD2 | many | TRBV19 | CASRRGASRDEQFF | TGTGCCAGTAGGCGGGGGGCATCTCGGGATGAGCAGTTCTTC
TRBJ1-1 | - | many | TRBV5-1 | CASSLGVKGLPGDTEAFF | TGCGCCAGCAGCTTGGGGGTAAAGGGCCTCCCGGGGGACACTGAAGCTTTCTTT
TRBJ2-1 | - | - | TRBV2 | CASSPRDNRYNEQFF | TGTGCCAGCAGTCCCCGGGACAACCGGTACAATGAGCAGTTCTTC
TRBJ2-2 | - | - | TRBV5-5 | CASSSRGLPYAGELFF | TGTGCCAGCAGCTCCAGGGGTCTCCCGTACGCCGGGGAGCTGTTTTTT
TRBJ2-1 | - | many | TRBV27 | CASSGESPPYNEQFF | TGTGCCAGTTCTGGGGAGAGCCCCCCCTACAATGAGCAGTTCTTC
TRBJ1-5 | - | many | TRBV6-5 | CASRDSYSSNQPQHF | TGTGCCAGCAGGGACTCCTATAGCAGCAATCAGCCCCAGCATTTT
TRBJ1-5 | - | many | TRBV20-1 | CSAQTNPRTVSNQPQHF | TGCAGTGCGCAAACGAATCCCCGGACAGTTAGCAATCAGCCCCAGCATTTT
TRBJ1-1 | - | many | TRBV12-3/TRBV12-4 | CASRSGTLNTEAFF | TGTGCCAGCAGGTCTGGGACCTTGAACACTGAAGCTTTCTTT
TRBJ2-3 | TRBD2 | - | TRBV30 | CAWSRLGGITDTQYF | TGTGCCTGGAGTCGTCTGGGAGGGATCACAGATACGCAGTATTTT
TRBJ2-7 | - | many | TRBV20-1 | CSARLDSHEQYF | TGCAGTGCTAGGCTGGACAGCCACGAGCAGTACTTC
TRBJ1-1 | - | few | TRBV29-1 | CSVTEGFAEAFF | TGCAGCGTTACGGAGGGTTTCGCTGAAGCTTTCTTT
TRBJ2-2 | - | many | TRBV7-2 | CASSLGARGGELFF | TGTGCCAGCAGCTTAGGGGCCCGGGGCGGGGAGCTGTTTTTT
TRBJ1-2 | TRBD1 | many | TRBV29-1 | CSVEERTGGTYGYTF | TGCAGCGTTGAAGAACGGACAGGAGGGACCTATGGCTACACCTTC
TRBJ2-3 | TRBD2 | many | TRBV7-8 | CASSILAGTADTQYF | TGTGCCAGCAGCATCCTAGCGGGGACGGCAGATACGCAGTATTTT
TRBJ1-1 | - | many | TRBV5-1 | CASRRTRNTEAFF | TGCGCCAGCAGGCGAACGAGGAACACTGAAGCTTTCTTT
TRBJ1-2 | - | many | TRBV4-3 | CASSQVPGDGYTF | TGCGCCAGCAGCCAAGTCCCAGGGGACGGCTACACCTTC
TRBJ2-7 | - | few | TRBV30 | CAWGPWGAEQYF | TGTGCCTGGGGACCCTGGGGGGCCGAGCAGTACTTC
TRBJ1-1 | TRBD1 | many | TRBV11-2 | CASSLGQGGEDTEAFF | TGTGCCAGCAGCTTAGGACAGGGAGGGGAGGACACTGAAGCTTTCTTT
TRBJ2-1 | TRBD2 | many | TRBV29-1 | CSVELGGNEQFF | TGCAGCGTTGAATTGGGGGGGAATGAGCAGTTCTTC
TRBJ2-5 | TRBD2 | - | TRBV4-3 | CASSQTSGQETQYF | TGCGCCAGCAGCCAAACTAGCGGCCAAGAGACCCAGTACTTC
TRBJ2-7 | - | once | TRBV7-2 | CASSLRQVGYEQYF | TGTGCCAGCAGCTTAAGACAGGTTGGCTACGAGCAGTACTTC
TRBJ2-1 | - | many | TRBV20-1 | CSAKEGRF | TGCAGTGCTAAAGAAGGTCGCTTC
TRBJ2-1 | - | many | TRBV7-6 | CASSLHHEQFF | TGTGCCAGCAGCCTCCATCATGAGCAGTTCTTC
TRBJ2-7 | - | many | TRBV3-1 | CASSLPGSASHEQYF | TGTGCCAGCAGCCTACCAGGCTCTGCCTCCCACGAGCAGTACTTC
TRBJ2-3 | - | - | TRBV7-8 | CASSGFGGASTDTQYF | TGTGCCAGCAGCGGTTTCGGCGGGGCTAGCACAGATACGCAGTATTTT
TRBJ1-2 | - | few | TRBV2 | CASSVNRDYGYTF | TGTGCCAGCAGTGTGAACAGGGACTATGGCTACACCTTC
TRBJ2-2 | - | - | TRBV28 | CASTPLLVGSTGELFF | TGTGCCAGCACCCCTCTGTTGGTCGGGAGCACCGGGGAGCTGTTTTTT